A single sample gave rise to the 18 T cell receptor beta chains below, sequenced in a study of T cell responses to AZD1222 COVID-19 vaccine. Only in-frame clones appear in the TCRdb table, and some are missing; sequencing was by immunoSEQ multiplex PCR. Of some 110,000 clones listed, about 92% are singletons. The sequencing used peripheral blood, collected on day 0 of AZD1222 vaccination. The receptor set was obtained from an adult in good health.

V gene TRBV18 combines with J gene TRBJ2-7; D is possibly TRBD2 (7 bases). V was cut by 4 bases and J by 0 bases, with 10 bases left in between. CDR1 and CDR2 from the germline V gene are KGHSH and LQKENI. The CDR3 is made up of 14 amino acids. As DNA, the CDR3 is TGTGCCAGCTCACAGGGGGGGAGCTCCTACGAGCAGTACTTC. Translated, it gives CASSQGGSSYEQYF.

J is TRBJ1-1 and V is TRBV5-4; a possible D gene is TRBD1 (6 bases). Germline V gene data show CDR1 as SGHNT and CDR2 as YYREEE (reference sequence). V lost 0 bases and J lost 7, with 13 bases in between. CDR3 length equals 14 residues. The CDR3 coding sequence is TGTGCCAGCAGCTTGGCCGGGACACCCTTTGAAGCTTTCTTT. This gives the protein CASSLAGTPFEAFF.

The chain couples TRBV5-1 to TRBJ2-7; D is unclear. V lost 0 bases to trimming and J lost 8 bases, with 6 bases between them. In germline, CDR1 is SGHRS, CDR2 YFSETQ. This CDR3 is built from 11 residues. The DNA for the CDR3 is TGCGCCAGCAGCTTGGAAGATCAGCAGTACTTC. The encoded protein is CASSLEDQQYF.

The chain has TRBV21-1 and TRBJ2-7; the D segment call TRBD1 is taken from the table without a DNA check. TRBV21-1 is deemed a pseudogene. This CDR3 has 16 amino acids. CDR3 protein: CASSHHRTTSAYEQYF. DNA for the CDR3: TGTGCCAGCAGCCATCACCGCACCACAAGTGCCTACGAGCAGTACTTC.

This chain links TRBV2 with TRBJ1-1; D possibly corresponds to TRBD1 (5 bases). The V and J ends lost 7 bases and 6 bases respectively, with 9 bases between them. This CDR3 spans 11 amino acids. From germline, CDR1 is SNHLY and CDR2 FYNNEI. The CDR3 bases are TGTGCCAGCAATGGACATCCTGAAGCTTTCTTT. This encodes CASNGHPEAFF.

CDR3 bases: TGTGCCAGCAGCTCCAACAGGGATTCACCCCTCCACTTT. This gives the protein CASSSNRDSPLHF. The chain carries TRBV3-1 (or the pseudogene TRBV3-2) and TRBJ1-6; TRBD1 is a possible D gene (6 bases). Trimming shortened V by 5 bases and J by 8 bases, and 10 bases separated the two germline ends. Germline values: CDR1 LGHDT, CDR2 YNNKEL (reference sequence). The CDR3 runs to 13 residues.

V and J are TRBV28 and TRBJ1-3; no clear D. CDR3 length equals 12 residues. CDR1 is MDHEN and CDR2 is SYDVKM in the germline V gene. V was cut by 6 bases and J by 8 bases, with 11 bases left in between. CDR3 in amino acids: CASSTLSYTIYF. The CDR3 DNA follows: TGTGCCAGCAGCACCCTCTCCTACACCATATATTTT.

The rearrangement links TRBV19 to TRBJ2-1; 8 nucleotides match TRBD2. V was pared by 2 bases and J by 1 base, with 4 bases of the junction left unmatched. The CDR3 runs to 16 residues. CDR1 is LNHDA and CDR2 is SQIVND in the germline V gene (reference sequence). Here the CDR3 reads CASSISSGGSYNEQFF. CDR3 DNA: TGTGCCAGTAGTATATCCAGCGGGGGATCCTACAATGAGCAGTTCTTC.

The gene calls are TRBV9 and TRBJ1-2; D is unclear. Germline values: CDR1 SGDLS, CDR2 YYNGEE. The V and J ends lost 4 bases and 8 bases respectively, with 15 bases between them. This CDR3 has 13 amino acids. The CDR3 is CASSPGEGGGYTF. The CDR3 DNA is TGTGCCAGCAGCCCCGGGGAGGGCGGCGGCTACACCTTC. Looking up the rest from reference TRBV9 and TRBJ1-2 gives the full variable domain: DSGVTQTPKHLITATGQRVTLRCSPRSGDLSVYWYQQSLDQGLQFLIQYYNGEERAKGNILERFSAQQFPDLHSELNLSSLELGDSALYFCASSPGEGGGYTFGSGTRLTVV.

The gene calls are TRBV5-4 and TRBJ2-7; D is unclear. Germline-derived CDR1 and CDR2 are SGHNT and YYREEE (reference sequence). There are 12 residues in the CDR3. V dropped 4 bases and J dropped 4 bases, with 9 bases sitting between them. In DNA, the CDR3 is TGTGCCAGCAGCCCTTCATCGTACGAGCAGTACTTC. This encodes CASSPSSYEQYF.

The V and J genes are TRBV5-6 and TRBJ2-7, with TRBD2 identical over 7 bases. The CDR3 runs 12 residues. The trim removed 4 bases at V and 6 bases at J, leaving 4 bases unmatched. The germline V gene has CDR1 SGHDT and CDR2 YYEEEE. The CDR3 DNA sequence: TGTGCCAGCAGCAACCGACTAGCCGAGCAGTACTTC. It encodes CASSNRLAEQYF.

This chain joins TRBV19 and TRBJ2-2; D is uncertain. Trimming left V 1 base short and J 0 bases short, with 9 bases between. In germline, CDR1 is LNHDA, CDR2 SQIVND (reference sequence). The CDR3 loop spans 16 amino acids. The CDR3 spells CASSIGFRSNTGELFF. CDR3 in DNA: TGTGCCAGTAGTATAGGGTTCAGATCGAACACCGGGGAGCTGTTTTTT. Full variable domain (outside the CDR3, taken from reference TRBV19 and TRBJ2-2): DGGITQSPKYLFRKEGQNVTLSCEQNLNHDAMYWYRQDPGQGLRLIYYSQIVNDFQKGDIAEGYSVSREKKESFPLTVTSAQKNPTAFYLCASSIGFRSNTGELFFGEGSRLTVL.

The chain couples TRBV4-1 to TRBJ1-3; D call uncertain. There are 14 residues in the CDR3. CDR1 and CDR2 (germline): MGHRA, YSYEKL. The germline V and J ends were trimmed by 4 bases and 4 bases, with 11 bases remaining between them. This CDR3 reads CASSLLEGGNTIYF. DNA of the CDR3: TGCGCCAGCAGCCTCTTGGAAGGGGGAAACACCATATATTTT.

This chain uses TRBV5-1 with TRBJ2-1, with TRBD1 matching 10 bases. Germline values: CDR1 SGHRS, CDR2 YFSETQ. This CDR3 has 13 amino acids. V trimming: 5 bases; J trimming: 7 bases; junction bases outside the gene matches: 3. As DNA, the CDR3 is TGCGCCAGCAGTGACAGGGGGCGGAATGAGCAGTTCTTC. Its protein product is CASSDRGRNEQFF.

The rearrangement joins TRBV19 to TRBJ2-1, with D tentatively TRBD2 (5 bases). The CDR3 spans 17 residues. Germline V gene lookup returns CDR1 LNHDA and CDR2 SQIVND (reference sequence). V lost 5 bases to trimming and J lost 1 base, with 18 bases between them. For the CDR3, the DNA is TGTGCCAGTAGTCTGAGGACCGAGCCGGGATCCTACAATGAGCAGTTCTTC. Its translation: CASSLRTEPGSYNEQFF.

The chain has TRBV3-1 (or the pseudogene TRBV3-2) and TRBJ2-5; perhaps TRBD1 as D (6 bases). V was trimmed by 3 bases and J by 2 bases, leaving 10 bases between them. Germline CDR1 reads LGHDT; CDR2 reads YNNKEL (reference sequence). This CDR3 spans 14 amino acids. CDR3 coding DNA: TGTGCCAGCAGCCAGCTACAGGGTCAAGAGACCCAGTACTTC. It is translated as CASSQLQGQETQYF.

The J gene is TRBJ1-2, the V gene TRBV27; no definite D call. Germline values: CDR1 MNHEY, CDR2 SMNVEV (reference sequence). CDR3 length: 16 residues. Trimming removed 5 bases from V and 4 bases from J, with 20 bases in between. CDR3: CASSPSAGRASYGYTF. The CDR3 DNA follows: TGTGCCAGCAGTCCTTCGGCGGGGAGGGCCAGCTATGGCTACACCTTC.

The chain uses TRBV4-2 and TRBJ1-5; TRBD1 aligns across 9 bases. Germline V gives CDR1 LGHNA, CDR2 YNFKEQ. Trimming removed 0 bases from V and 7 bases from J; junction bases left unmatched: 16. The CDR3 length is 19 residues. CDR3 in amino acids: CASSQDTGGTGNLLQPQHF. CDR3 coding DNA: TGTGCCAGCAGCCAAGATACCGGGGGGACAGGGAACCTTCTGCAGCCCCAGCATTTT.